The TCR beta chain described here comes from a study of T cell repertoires in cytomegalovirus infection. Regarding the study as a whole: CMV carriers having the relevant HLA were flagged by cumulative public TCR beta family frequency.

The V and J ends lost 4 bases and 1 base, in that order; junction bases with no gene match: 4. The CDR3 is 16 residues long. The V gene's germline CDR1 is MNHEY and CDR2 SVGEGT. TCRdb recomputed calls from the reads with MiXCR, one row per CDR3 protein. The sample contains 300,000 or so distinct CDR3 sequences, 25% of which appear only once. Comments on this clonotype: Its antigen is still unknown.

Source: cultured PBMCs, taken from culture after CMV antigen stimulation. The chain links TRBV6-2 or TRBV6-3 to TRBJ2-2; 9 bases are shared with TRBD1. The TCR originated in a human donor in good health (CMV status not recorded). Some clones in this sample may be carry-over from other donors' samples. The CDR3 DNA reads TGTGCCAGCAGTTTGAGGACAGGGGAGAACACCGGGGAGCTGTTTTTT. Its protein product is CASSLRTGENTGELFF.